The present entry profiles one T cell receptor beta chain with its context. This CDR3 has 13 residues. J lost 4 bases, V lost 7 bases, and 7 bases had no gene match. Germline V gene sequence: CDR1 SGDLS, CDR2 YYNGEE. In the authors' workflow: By means of reference gene primer amplification, nucleated cell counts were estimated. The assay was immunoSEQ multiplex PCR, and TCRdb's table has in-frame clones only and misses some. From that table come the V and J calls and clone size; the DNA was used to work out D and trimming. The sample has around 220,000 clones, approximately 80% seen once. The data derive from a study of blood T cell repertoires in COVID-19. On the study more broadly: Sources were T cells, B-cell-depleted T cells, or PBMCs; the material itself was cDNA or gDNA.

This sequence originates from a middle-aged woman with active or convalescent COVID-19. The sample was peripheral blood. V gene TRBV9 combines with J gene TRBJ1-1, with 7 bases matching TRBD1. The CDR3 region has the DNA TGTGCCAGCGGAGAGGGGGCCGGCACTGAAGCTTTCTTT. Amino acid sequence: CASGEGAGTEAFF.